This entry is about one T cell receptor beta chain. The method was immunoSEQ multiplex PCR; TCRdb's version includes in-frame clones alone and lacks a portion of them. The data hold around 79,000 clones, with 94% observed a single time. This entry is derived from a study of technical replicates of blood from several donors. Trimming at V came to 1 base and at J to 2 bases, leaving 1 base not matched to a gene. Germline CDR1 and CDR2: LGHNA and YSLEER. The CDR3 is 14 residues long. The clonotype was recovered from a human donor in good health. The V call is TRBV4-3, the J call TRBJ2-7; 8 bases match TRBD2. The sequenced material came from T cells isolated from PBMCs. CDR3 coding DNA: TGCGCCAGCAGCCAAGTAGCGGGACCCTACGAGCAGTACTTC. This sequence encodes CASSQVAGPYEQYF.